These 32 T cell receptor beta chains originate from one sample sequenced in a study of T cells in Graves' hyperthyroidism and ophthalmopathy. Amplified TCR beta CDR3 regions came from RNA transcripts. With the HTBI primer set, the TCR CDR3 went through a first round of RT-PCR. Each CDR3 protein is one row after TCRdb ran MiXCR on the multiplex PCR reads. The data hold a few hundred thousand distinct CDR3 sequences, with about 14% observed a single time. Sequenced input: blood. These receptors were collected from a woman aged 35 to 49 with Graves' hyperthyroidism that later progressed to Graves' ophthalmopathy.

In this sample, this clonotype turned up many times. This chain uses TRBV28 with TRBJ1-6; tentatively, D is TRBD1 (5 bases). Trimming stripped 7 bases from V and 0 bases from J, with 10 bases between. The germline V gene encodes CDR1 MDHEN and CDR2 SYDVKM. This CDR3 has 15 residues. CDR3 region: CASTWGGSYNSPLHF. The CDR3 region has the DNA TGTGCCAGCACCTGGGGGGGCTCCTATAATTCACCCCTCCACTTT.

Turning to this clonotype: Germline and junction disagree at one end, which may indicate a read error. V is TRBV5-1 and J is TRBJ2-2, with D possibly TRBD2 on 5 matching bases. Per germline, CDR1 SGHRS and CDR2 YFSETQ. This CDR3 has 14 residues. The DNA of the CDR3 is TGCGCCAGCAGCTCTGACGTACAAACCGGGAAGCTGTTTTTT. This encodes CASSSDVQTGKLFF.

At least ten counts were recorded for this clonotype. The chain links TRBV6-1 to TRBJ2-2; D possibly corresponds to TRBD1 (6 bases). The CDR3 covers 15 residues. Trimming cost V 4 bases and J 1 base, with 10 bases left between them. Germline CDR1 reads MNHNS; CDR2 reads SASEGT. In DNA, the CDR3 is TGTGCCAGCAGTGCCAGGGGTGGGAACACCGGGGAGCTGTTTTTT. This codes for CASSARGGNTGELFF.

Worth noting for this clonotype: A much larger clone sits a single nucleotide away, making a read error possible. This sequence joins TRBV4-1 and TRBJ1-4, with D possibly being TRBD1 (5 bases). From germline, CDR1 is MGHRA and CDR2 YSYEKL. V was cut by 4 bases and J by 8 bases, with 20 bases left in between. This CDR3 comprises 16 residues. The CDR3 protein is CASSPGGRGRAEKLFF. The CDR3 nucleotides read TGCGCCAGCAGCCCTGGGGGACGGGGACGCGCGGAAAAACTGTTTTTT.

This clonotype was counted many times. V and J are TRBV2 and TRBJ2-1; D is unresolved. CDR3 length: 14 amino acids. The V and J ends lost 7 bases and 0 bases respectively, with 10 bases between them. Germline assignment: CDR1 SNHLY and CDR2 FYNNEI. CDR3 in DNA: TGTGCCAGCACTAGACTGAGCTCCTACAATGAGCAGTTCTTC. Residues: CASTRLSSYNEQFF.

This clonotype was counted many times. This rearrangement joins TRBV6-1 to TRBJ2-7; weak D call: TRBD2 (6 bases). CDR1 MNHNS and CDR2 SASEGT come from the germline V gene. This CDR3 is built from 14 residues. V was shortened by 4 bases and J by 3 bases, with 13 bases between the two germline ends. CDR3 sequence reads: CASSGWRGHYEQYF. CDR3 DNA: TGTGCCAGCAGTGGCTGGCGGGGCCACTACGAGCAGTACTTC.

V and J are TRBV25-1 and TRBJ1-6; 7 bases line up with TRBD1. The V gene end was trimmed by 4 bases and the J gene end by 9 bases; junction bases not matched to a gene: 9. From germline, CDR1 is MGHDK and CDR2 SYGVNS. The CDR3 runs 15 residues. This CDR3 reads CASSGGDSLFSPLHF. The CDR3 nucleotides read TGTGCCAGCAGTGGGGGGGACAGTCTCTTTTCACCCCTCCACTTT.

This CDR3 reads CASSAMAGTGNTEAFF. CDR3 DNA sequence: TGTGCCAGCAGCGCCATGGCCGGGACAGGGAACACTGAAGCTTTCTTT. This chain joins TRBV9 and TRBJ1-1, with 8 bases matching TRBD1. Germline CDR1 and CDR2: SGDLS and YYNGEE. The CDR3 covers 16 residues. The J segment lost 1 base and the V segment lost 3 bases, leaving 8 bases of the junction unmatched.

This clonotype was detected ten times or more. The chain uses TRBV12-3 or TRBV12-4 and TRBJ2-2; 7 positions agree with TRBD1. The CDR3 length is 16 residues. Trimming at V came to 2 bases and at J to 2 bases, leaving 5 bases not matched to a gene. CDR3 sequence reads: CASSLKGGANTGELFF. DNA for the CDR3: TGTGCCAGCAGTTTAAAAGGGGGCGCTAACACCGGGGAGCTGTTTTTT.

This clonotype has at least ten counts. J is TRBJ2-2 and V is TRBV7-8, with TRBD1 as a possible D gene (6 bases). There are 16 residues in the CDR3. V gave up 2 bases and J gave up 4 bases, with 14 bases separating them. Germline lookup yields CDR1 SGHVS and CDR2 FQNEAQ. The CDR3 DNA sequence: TGTGCCAGCAGCTTATTTTGGGGGCGCGTCACCGGGGAGCTGTTTTTT. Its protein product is CASSLFWGRVTGELFF. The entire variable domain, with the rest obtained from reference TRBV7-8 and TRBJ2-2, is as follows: GAGVSQSPRYKVAKRGQDVALRCDPISGHVSLFWYQQALGQGPEFLTYFQNEAQLDKSGLPSDRFFAERPEGSVSTLKIQRTQQEDSAVYLCASSLFWGRVTGELFFGEGSRLTVL.

The CDR3 region has the DNA TGTGCCAGCAGTGAAATCAGGGTAGCCGAGCAGTACTTC. Protein product: CASSEIRVAEQYF. The chain has TRBV6-1 and TRBJ2-7; weak D call: TRBD1 (5 bases). CDR1 and CDR2 (germline): MNHNS, SASEGT. The CDR3 sequence is 13 residues long. V lost 2 bases to trimming and J lost 6 bases, with 11 bases between them.

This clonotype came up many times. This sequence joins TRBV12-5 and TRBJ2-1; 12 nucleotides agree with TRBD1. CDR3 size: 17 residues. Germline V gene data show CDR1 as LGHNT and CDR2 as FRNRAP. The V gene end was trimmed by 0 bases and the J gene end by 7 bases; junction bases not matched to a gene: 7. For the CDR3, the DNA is TGTGCTAGTGGTTTGGTACTGGGACAGGGGGCGCAAAATGAGCAGTTCTTC. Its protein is CASGLVLGQGAQNEQFF.

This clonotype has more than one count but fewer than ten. CDR3 DNA: TGTGCCAGCAGTGGGGGGGGCAGTCTCTTTTCACCCCTCCACTTT. Its translation is CASSGGGSLFSPLHF. The chain is built from TRBV25-1 and TRBJ1-6; the D gene is possibly TRBD1 (6 bases). Germline values: CDR1 MGHDK, CDR2 SYGVNS. V gave up 4 bases and J gave up 9 bases, with 16 bases separating them. The CDR3 loop spans 15 amino acids.

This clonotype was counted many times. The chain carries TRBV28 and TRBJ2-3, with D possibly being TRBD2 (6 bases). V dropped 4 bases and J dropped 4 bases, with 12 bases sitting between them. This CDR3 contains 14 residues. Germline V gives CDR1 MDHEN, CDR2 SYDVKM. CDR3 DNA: TGTGCCAGCAGTTCCCCCGGGACTTCAGATACGCAGTATTTT. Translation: CASSSPGTSDTQYF. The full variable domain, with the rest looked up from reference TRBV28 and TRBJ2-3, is DVKVTQSSRYLVKRTGEKVFLECVQDMDHENMFWYRQDPGLGLRLIYFSYDVKMKEKGDIPEGYSVSREKKERFSLILESASTNQTSMYLCASSSPGTSDTQYFGPGTRLTVL.

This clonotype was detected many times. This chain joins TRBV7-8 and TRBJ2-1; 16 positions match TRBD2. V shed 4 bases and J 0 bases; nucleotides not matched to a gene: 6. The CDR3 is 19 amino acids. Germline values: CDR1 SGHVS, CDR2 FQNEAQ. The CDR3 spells CASSSPGLAGGPSYNEQFF. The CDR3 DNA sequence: TGTGCCAGCAGCTCACCGGGACTAGCGGGAGGGCCCTCCTACAATGAGCAGTTCTTC.

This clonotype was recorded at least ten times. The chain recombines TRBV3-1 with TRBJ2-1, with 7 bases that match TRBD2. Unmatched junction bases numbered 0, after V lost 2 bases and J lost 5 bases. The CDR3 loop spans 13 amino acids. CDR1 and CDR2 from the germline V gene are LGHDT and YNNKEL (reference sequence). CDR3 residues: CASSQTSDNEQFF. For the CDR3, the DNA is TGTGCCAGCAGCCAAACTAGCGACAATGAGCAGTTCTTC.

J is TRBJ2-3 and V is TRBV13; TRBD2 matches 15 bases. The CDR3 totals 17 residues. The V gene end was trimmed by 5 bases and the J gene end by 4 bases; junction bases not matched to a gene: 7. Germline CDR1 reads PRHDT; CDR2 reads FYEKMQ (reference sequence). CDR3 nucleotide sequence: TGTGCCAGCAGCACCCGGACTAGCGGGAGGGCGGCAGATACGCAGTATTTT. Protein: CASSTRTSGRAADTQYF.

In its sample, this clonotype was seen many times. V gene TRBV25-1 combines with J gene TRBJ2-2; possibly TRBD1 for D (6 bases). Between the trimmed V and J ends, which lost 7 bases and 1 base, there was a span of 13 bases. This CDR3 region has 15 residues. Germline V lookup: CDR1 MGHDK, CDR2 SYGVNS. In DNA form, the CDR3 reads TGTGCCAGCACTTCCGGGACATTGAACACCGGGGAGCTGTTTTTT. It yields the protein CASTSGTLNTGELFF. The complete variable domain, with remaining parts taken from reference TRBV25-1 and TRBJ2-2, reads EADIYQTPRYLVIGTGKKITLECSQTMGHDKMYWYQQDPGMELHLIHYSYGVNSTEKGDLSSESTVSRIRTEHFPLTLESARPSHTSQYLCASTSGTLNTGELFFGEGSRLTVL.

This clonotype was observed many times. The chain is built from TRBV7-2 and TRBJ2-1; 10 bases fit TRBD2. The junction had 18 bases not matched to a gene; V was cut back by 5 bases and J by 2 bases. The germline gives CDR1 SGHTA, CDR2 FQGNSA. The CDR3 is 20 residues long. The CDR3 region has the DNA TGTGCCAGCAGCAGACGAGGGCCTACTCTAGCGGGAGTCCCCTACAATGAGCAGTTCTTC. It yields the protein CASSRRGPTLAGVPYNEQFF.

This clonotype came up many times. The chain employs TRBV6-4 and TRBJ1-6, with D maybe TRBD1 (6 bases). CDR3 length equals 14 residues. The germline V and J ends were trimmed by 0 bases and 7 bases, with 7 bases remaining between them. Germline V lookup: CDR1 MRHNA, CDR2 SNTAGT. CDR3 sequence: CASSDSGQNSPLHF. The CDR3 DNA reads TGTGCCAGCAGTGACTCGGGACAAAATTCACCCCTCCACTTT.

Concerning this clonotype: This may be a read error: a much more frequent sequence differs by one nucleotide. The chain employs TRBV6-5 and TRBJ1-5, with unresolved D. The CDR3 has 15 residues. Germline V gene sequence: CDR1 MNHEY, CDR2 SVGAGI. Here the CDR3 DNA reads TGTGTCAGCAGTTACTCCCGTGATAGCAATCAGCCCCAGCATTTT. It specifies CVSSYSRDSNQPQHF.

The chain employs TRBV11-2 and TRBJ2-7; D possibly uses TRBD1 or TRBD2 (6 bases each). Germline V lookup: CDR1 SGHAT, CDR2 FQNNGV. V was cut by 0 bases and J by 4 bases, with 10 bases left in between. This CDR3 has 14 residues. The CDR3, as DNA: TGTGCCAGCAGCTTAGATCCGGGGGCGTACGAGCAGTACTTC. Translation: CASSLDPGAYEQYF.

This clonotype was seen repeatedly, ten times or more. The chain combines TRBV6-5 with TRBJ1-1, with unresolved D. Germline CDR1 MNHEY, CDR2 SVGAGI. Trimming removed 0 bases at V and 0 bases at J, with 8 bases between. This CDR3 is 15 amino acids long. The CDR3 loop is CASSYSGHLNTEAFF. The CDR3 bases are TGTGCCAGCAGTTACTCAGGGCACCTGAACACTGAAGCTTTCTTT.

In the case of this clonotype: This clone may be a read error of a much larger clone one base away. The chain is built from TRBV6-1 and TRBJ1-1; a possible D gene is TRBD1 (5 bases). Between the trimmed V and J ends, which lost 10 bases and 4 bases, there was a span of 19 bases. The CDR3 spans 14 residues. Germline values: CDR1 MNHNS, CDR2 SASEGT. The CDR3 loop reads CANIIGAGGTEAFF. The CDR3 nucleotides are TGTGCCAACATCATAGGGGCAGGCGGCACTGAAGCTTTCTTT.

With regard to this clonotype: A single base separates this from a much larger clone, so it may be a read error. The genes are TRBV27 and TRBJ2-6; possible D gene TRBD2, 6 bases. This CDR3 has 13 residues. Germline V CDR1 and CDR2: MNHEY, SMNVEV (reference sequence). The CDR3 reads CATGSSGVNVLTF. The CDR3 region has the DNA TGTGCCACCGGGAGTTCTGGGGTCAACGTCCTGACTTTC. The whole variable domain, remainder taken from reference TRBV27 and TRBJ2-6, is EAQVTQNPRYLITVTGKKLTVTCSQNMNHEYMSWYRQDPGLGLRQIYYSMNVEVTDKGDVPEGYKVSRKEKRNFPLILESPSPNQTSLYFCATGSSGVNVLTFGAGSRLTVL.

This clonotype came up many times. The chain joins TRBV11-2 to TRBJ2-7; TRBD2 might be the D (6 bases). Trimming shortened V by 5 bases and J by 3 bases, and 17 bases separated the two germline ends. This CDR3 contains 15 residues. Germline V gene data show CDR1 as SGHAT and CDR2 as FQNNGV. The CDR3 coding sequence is TGTGCCAGCAGCCCAGAGGGAGGATTCTTCTACGAGCAGTACTTC. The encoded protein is CASSPEGGFFYEQYF. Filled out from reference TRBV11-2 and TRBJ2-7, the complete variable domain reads EAGVAQSPRYKIIEKRQSVAFWCNPISGHATLYWYQQILGQGPKLLIQFQNNGVVDDSQLPKDRFSAERLKGVDSTLKIQPAKLEDSAVYLCASSPEGGFFYEQYFGPGTRLTVT.

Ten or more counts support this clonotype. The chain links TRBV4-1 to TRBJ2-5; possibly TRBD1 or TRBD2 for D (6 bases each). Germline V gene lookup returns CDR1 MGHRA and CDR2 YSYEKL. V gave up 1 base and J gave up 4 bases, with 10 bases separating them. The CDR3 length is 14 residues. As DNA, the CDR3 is TGCGCCAGCAGCCAAGTACAGGGAGGAGAGACCCAGTACTTC. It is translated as CASSQVQGGETQYF.

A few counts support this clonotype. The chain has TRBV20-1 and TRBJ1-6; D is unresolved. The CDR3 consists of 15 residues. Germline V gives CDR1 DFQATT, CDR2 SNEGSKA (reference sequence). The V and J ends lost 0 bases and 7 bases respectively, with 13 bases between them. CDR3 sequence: CSARDTATENSPLHF. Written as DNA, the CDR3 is TGCAGTGCTAGAGATACAGCCACGGAGAATTCACCCCTCCACTTT.

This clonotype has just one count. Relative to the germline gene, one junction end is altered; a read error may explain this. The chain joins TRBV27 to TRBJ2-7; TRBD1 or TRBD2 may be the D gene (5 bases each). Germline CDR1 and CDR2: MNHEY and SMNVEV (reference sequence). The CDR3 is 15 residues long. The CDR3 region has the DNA TGTGCGAGCAGTGCCATGGGGACGACCTCCTACGAGCGGTACTTC. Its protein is CASSAMGTTSYERYF.

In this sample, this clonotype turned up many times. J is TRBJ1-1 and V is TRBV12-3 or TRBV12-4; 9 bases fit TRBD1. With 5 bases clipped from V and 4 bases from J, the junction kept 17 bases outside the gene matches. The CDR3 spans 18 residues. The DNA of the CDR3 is TGTGCCAGCAGTCCCACGCACGGGACAGGGAGGTATGGCACTGAAGCTTTCTTT. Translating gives CASSPTHGTGRYGTEAFF.

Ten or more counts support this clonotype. The CDR3 loop reads CASSRQAGTYEQYF. The CDR3 coding sequence is TGTGCCAGCTCCAGGCAGGCGGGGACCTACGAGCAGTACTTC. This chain joins TRBV2 and TRBJ2-7; D might be TRBD2 (6 bases). This CDR3 comprises 14 residues. Germline V CDR1 and CDR2: SNHLY, FYNNEI. The V end was cut by 8 bases, the J end by 2 bases, with 16 bases between.

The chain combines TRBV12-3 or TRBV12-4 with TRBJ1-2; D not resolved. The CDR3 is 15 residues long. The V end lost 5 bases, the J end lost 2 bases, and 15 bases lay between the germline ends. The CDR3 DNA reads TGTGCCAGCAGTGACCCAGCCCCATTCAACTATGGCTACACCTTC. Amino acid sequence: CASSDPAPFNYGYTF.